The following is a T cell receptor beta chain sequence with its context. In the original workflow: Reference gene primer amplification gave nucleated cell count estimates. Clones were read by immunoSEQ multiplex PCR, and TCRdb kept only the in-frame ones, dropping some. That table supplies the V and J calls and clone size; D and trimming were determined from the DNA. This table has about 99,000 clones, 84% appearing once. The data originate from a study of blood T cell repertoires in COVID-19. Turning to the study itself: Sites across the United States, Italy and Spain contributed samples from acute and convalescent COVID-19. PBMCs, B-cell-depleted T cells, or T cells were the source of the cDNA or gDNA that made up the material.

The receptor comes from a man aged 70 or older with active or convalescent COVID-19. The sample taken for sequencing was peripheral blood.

The CDR3 region is CASSPGQFYNEQFF. Written as DNA, the CDR3 is TGTGCCAGCAGCCCTGGACAGTTTTACAATGAGCAGTTCTTC. The J gene is TRBJ2-1, the V gene TRBV27; possibly TRBD1 for D (6 bases). Deletions cut 6 bases from V and 4 bases from J, with 13 bases between. The germline V gene has CDR1 MNHEY and CDR2 SMNVEV (reference sequence). This CDR3 is 14 amino acids long.